This T cell receptor (beta chain) was identified during a study of spatial heterogeneity in lung cancer. Study in general: The library had UMIs, and each TCR and UMI pair averaged more than ten raw reads. Findings and caveats of the study: Ubiquitous expanded tumor TCRs were seen in blood more at resection than at follow-up.

Time point in this sample: sample taken at primary tumor resection. Without sorting, whole RNA was sequenced from tumor, nontumor lung or frozen PBMC. 72 TRACERx patients with early, untreated non-small cell lung cancer donated samples. This clonotype was detected a few times. The antigen is not known. TCRdb independently ran MiXCR on the 5' RACE reads; one entry per CDR3 protein. This sample yields about 45,000 distinct CDR3 sequences, of which roughly 10% are seen a single time; 42% belongs to the top ten. The starting material was PBMCs, obtained at surgery. The receptor was derived from a female donor with early-stage non-small cell lung cancer.

The CDR3 DNA reads as TGTGCCAGTACCTATTATTCCGGACAGGGGTCTGGGGCCAACGTCCTGACTTTC. Amino acids: CASTYYSGQGSGANVLTF. The V gene is TRBV19, the J gene TRBJ2-6; 9 nucleotides match TRBD1. Germline-derived CDR1 and CDR2 are LNHDA and SQIVND (reference sequence). The V gene end was trimmed by 7 bases and the J gene end by 1 base; junction bases not matched to a gene: 11. The CDR3 covers 18 residues. Full variable domain (outside the CDR3, taken from reference TRBV19 and TRBJ2-6): DGGITQSPKYLFRKEGQNVTLSCEQNLNHDAMYWYRQDPGQGLRLIYYSQIVNDFQKGDIAEGYSVSREKKESFPLTVTSAQKNPTAFYLCASTYYSGQGSGANVLTFGAGSRLTVL.